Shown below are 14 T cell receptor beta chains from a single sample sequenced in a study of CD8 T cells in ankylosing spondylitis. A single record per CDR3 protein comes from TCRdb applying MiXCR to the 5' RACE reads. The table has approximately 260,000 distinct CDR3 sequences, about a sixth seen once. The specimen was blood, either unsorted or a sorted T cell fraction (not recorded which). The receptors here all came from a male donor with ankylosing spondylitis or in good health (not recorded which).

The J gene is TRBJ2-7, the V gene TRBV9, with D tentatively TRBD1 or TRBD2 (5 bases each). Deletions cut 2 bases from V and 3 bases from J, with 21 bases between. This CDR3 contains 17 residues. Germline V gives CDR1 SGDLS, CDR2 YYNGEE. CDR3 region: CASSVDEGWASGYEQYF. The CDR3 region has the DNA TGTGCCAGCAGCGTGGACGAGGGGTGGGCTAGTGGCTACGAGCAGTACTTC.

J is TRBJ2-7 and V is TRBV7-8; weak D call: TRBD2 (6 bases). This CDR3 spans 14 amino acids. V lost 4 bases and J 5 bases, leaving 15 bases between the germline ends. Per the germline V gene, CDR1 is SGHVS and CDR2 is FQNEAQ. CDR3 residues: CASSSSAGWDEQYF. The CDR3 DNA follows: TGTGCCAGCAGCTCATCAGCGGGCTGGGACGAGCAGTACTTC.

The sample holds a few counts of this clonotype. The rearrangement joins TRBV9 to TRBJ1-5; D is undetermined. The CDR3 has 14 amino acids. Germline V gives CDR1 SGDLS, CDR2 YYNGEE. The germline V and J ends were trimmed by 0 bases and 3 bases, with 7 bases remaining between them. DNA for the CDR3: TGTGCCAGCAGCGTAGAAGGGTACAATCAGCCCCAGCATTTT. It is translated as CASSVEGYNQPQHF.

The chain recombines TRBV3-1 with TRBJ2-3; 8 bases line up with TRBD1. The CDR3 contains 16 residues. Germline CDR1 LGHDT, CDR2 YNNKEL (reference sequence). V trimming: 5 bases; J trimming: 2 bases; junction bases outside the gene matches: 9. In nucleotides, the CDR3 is TGTGCCAGCAGCGCTATCAGGGGGCTAGACACAGATACGCAGTATTTT. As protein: CASSAIRGLDTDTQYF.

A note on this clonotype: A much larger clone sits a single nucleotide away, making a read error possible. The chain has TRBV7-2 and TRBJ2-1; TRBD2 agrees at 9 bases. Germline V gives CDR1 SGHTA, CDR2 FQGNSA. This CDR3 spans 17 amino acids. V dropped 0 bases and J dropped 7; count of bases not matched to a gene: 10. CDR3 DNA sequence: TGTGCCAGCAGCTTAGCTAGCGGGAGTGGATGGGGGAATGAGCAGTTCTTC. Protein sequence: CASSLASGSGWGNEQFF.

CDR3 nucleotides: TGTGCCAGCAGCGTAGGACGCCCGGGACGGGACTACAATGAGCAGTTCTTC. It specifies CASSVGRPGRDYNEQFF. The rearrangement links TRBV9 to TRBJ2-1; D may correspond to TRBD1 or TRBD2 (5 bases each). The CDR3 covers 17 residues. V lost 0 bases and J 3 bases, leaving 16 bases between the germline ends. Germline V gene lookup returns CDR1 SGDLS and CDR2 YYNGEE.

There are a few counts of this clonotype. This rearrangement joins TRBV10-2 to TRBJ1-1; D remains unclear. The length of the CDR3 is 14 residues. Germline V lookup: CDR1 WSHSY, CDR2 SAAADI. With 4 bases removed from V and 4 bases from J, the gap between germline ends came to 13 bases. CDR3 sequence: CASSVNDWGTEAFF. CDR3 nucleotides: TGCGCCAGCAGTGTGAACGACTGGGGCACTGAAGCTTTCTTT.

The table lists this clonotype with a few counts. The DNA of the CDR3 is TGTGCCAGCAGCTCCCTAAGGGACTACGAGCAGTACTTC. Protein sequence: CASSSLRDYEQYF. The genes are TRBV7-8 and TRBJ2-7; the D is unclear. The germline gives CDR1 SGHVS, CDR2 FQNEAQ. The V end lost 4 bases, the J end lost 3 bases, and 10 bases lay between the germline ends. The CDR3 spans 13 residues. Full variable domain (rest looked up from reference TRBV7-8 and TRBJ2-7): GAGVSQSPRYKVAKRGQDVALRCDPISGHVSLFWYQQALGQGPEFLTYFQNEAQLDKSGLPSDRFFAERPEGSVSTLKIQRTQQEDSAVYLCASSSLRDYEQYFGPGTRLTVT.

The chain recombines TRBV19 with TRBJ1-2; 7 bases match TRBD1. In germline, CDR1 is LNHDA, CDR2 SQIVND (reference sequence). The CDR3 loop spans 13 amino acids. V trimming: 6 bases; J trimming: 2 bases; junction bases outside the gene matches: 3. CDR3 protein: CASSQTGNYGYTF. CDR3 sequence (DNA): TGTGCCAGTAGCCAGACAGGGAACTATGGCTACACCTTC.

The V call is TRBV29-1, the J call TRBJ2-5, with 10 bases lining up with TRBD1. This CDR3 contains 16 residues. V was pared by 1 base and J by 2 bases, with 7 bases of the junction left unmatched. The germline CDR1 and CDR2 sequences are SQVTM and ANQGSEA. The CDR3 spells CSVEGLGTGVQETQYF. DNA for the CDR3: TGCAGCGTTGAAGGATTAGGGACAGGGGTGCAAGAGACCCAGTACTTC.

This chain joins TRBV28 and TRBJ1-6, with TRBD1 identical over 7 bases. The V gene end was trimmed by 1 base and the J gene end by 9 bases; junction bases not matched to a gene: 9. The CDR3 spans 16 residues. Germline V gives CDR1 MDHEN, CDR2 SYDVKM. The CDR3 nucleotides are TGTGCCAGCAGTTTATTATTCGGGACAGAAGGTTCACCCCTCCACTTT. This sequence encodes CASSLLFGTEGSPLHF.

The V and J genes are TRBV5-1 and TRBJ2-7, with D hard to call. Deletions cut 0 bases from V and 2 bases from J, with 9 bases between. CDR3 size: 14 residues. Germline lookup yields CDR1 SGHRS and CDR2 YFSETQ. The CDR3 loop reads CASSLEGKPYEQYF. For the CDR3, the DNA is TGCGCCAGCAGCTTGGAAGGCAAACCCTACGAGCAGTACTTC.

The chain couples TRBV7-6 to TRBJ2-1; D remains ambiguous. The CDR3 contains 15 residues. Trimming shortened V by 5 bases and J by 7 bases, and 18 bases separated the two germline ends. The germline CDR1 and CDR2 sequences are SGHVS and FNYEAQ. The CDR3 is CASSPAPGERNEQFF. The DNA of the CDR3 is TGTGCCAGCAGCCCAGCGCCCGGAGAGAGGAATGAGCAGTTCTTC.

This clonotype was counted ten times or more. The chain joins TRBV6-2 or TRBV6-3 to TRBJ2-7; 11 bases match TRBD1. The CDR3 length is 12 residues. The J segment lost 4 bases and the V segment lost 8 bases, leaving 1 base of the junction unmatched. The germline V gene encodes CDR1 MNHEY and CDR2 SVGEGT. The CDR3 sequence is CASGTGGYEQYF. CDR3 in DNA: TGTGCCAGCGGGACAGGGGGATACGAGCAGTACTTC.